A single sample gave rise to the 25 T cell receptor beta chains below, sequenced in a study of T cells after yellow fever vaccination. In TCRdb, the 5' RACE reads were re-called with MiXCR into one record per CDR3 protein. The data contain 300,000 to 400,000 distinct CDR3 sequences, more than 8.5% of them singletons. This specimen was PBMCs, taken on the day of the first yellow fever vaccination. These receptors originate from a man between 18 and 29 years old who received the YFV17D yellow fever vaccine.

This sequence joins TRBV5-1 and TRBJ2-1, with D tentatively TRBD2 (6 bases). Germline V gene sequence: CDR1 SGHRS, CDR2 YFSETQ. The CDR3 is made up of 14 amino acids. Trimming took 0 bases from V and 9 from J, leaving 13 bases between them. The chain's CDR3 is CASSLEPLGGEQFF. The DNA for the CDR3 is TGCGCCAGCAGCTTGGAGCCCCTGGGGGGTGAGCAGTTCTTC.

V and J are TRBV6-2 or TRBV6-3 and TRBJ1-1, with D perhaps matching TRBD1 (5 bases). The germline V gene encodes CDR1 MNHEY and CDR2 SVGEGT. The CDR3 totals 15 residues. Trimming took off 6 bases at V and 1 base at J, with 15 bases between the two ends. CDR3 DNA sequence: TGTGCCAGCAGCCAACTGGGGGTCCCGAACACTGAAGCTTTCTTT. Its translation: CASSQLGVPNTEAFF.

The genes are TRBV4-3 and TRBJ1-1; possibly TRBD1 for D (5 bases). The CDR3 is 15 amino acids. Germline loops: CDR1 LGHNA, CDR2 YSLEER. Trimming took 4 bases from V and 4 from J, leaving 16 bases between them. The CDR3 loop is CASSPDVGQTTEAFF. The CDR3 bases are TGCGCCAGCAGCCCAGACGTGGGGCAGACCACTGAAGCTTTCTTT.

This clonotype has only a few counts. CDR3 loop: CASSQGSGRETQYF. CDR3 DNA: TGTGCCAGCAGCCAAGGCTCAGGGAGGGAGACCCAGTACTTC. V and J are TRBV4-2 and TRBJ2-5, with D possibly being TRBD2 (6 bases). Germline lookup yields CDR1 LGHNA and CDR2 YNFKEQ. Trimming took 1 base from V and 5 from J, leaving 11 bases between them. There are 14 residues in the CDR3.

The sample holds a few counts of this clonotype. The chain joins TRBV4-2 to TRBJ1-2; no clear D gene. The CDR3 runs 15 residues. Per the germline V gene, CDR1 is LGHNA and CDR2 is YNFKEQ. V was trimmed by 0 bases and J by 0 bases, leaving 8 bases between them. The chain's CDR3 is CASSQERSTNYGYTF. The CDR3 bases are TGTGCCAGCAGCCAAGAGAGGAGTACTAACTATGGCTACACCTTC.

The chain has TRBV9 and TRBJ2-1; D gene ambiguous. V lost 0 bases to trimming and J lost 0 bases, with 7 bases between them. The germline V gene has CDR1 SGDLS and CDR2 YYNGEE. This CDR3 is built from 15 residues. The CDR3 is CASSVASSSYNEQFF. CDR3 DNA sequence: TGTGCCAGCAGCGTAGCCTCTTCCTCCTACAATGAGCAGTTCTTC.

The CDR3 reads CASSPTSGDYEQYF. The CDR3 DNA reads as TGTGCCAGCAGCCCAACTAGCGGGGACTACGAGCAGTACTTC. This chain joins TRBV7-9 and TRBJ2-7, with 10 bases that match TRBD2. Germline V gives CDR1 SEHNR, CDR2 FQNEAQ (reference sequence). This CDR3 comprises 14 residues. The V gene end was trimmed by 5 bases and the J gene end by 3 bases; junction bases not matched to a gene: 4.

This clonotype was counted many times. This rearrangement joins TRBV27 to TRBJ1-1, with D perhaps TRBD1 (5 bases). V was cut by 0 bases and J by 1 base, with 6 bases left in between. This CDR3 region has 14 residues. Germline loops: CDR1 MNHEY, CDR2 SMNVEV (reference sequence). CDR3 sequence reads: CASSLSRGNTEAFF. The CDR3 coding sequence is TGTGCCAGCAGTTTATCGAGGGGGAACACTGAAGCTTTCTTT.

This clonotype was counted at least ten times. V gene TRBV9 combines with J gene TRBJ2-1, with TRBD2 matching 8 bases. CDR3 length: 14 amino acids. Unmatched junction bases numbered 3, after V lost 0 bases and J lost 7 bases. Per the germline V gene, CDR1 is SGDLS and CDR2 is YYNGEE. The CDR3 region is CASSVGRGVNEQFF. CDR3 nucleotides: TGTGCCAGCAGCGTAGGGCGGGGGGTAAATGAGCAGTTCTTC. The variable domain in full, with the rest retrieved from reference TRBV9 and TRBJ2-1, is DSGVTQTPKHLITATGQRVTLRCSPRSGDLSVYWYQQSLDQGLQFLIQYYNGEERAKGNILERFSAQQFPDLHSELNLSSLELGDSALYFCASSVGRGVNEQFFGPGTRLTVL.

This chain links TRBV12-3 or TRBV12-4 with TRBJ2-1; 8 bases align to TRBD2. The ends lost 8 bases at V and 6 bases at J; junction bases unmatched: 9. The CDR3 is 14 residues long. The CDR3 loop reads CASCRASGGNEQFF. CDR3 nucleotide sequence: TGTGCCAGCTGTCGGGCCAGCGGGGGCAATGAGCAGTTCTTC.

V is TRBV5-1 and J is TRBJ2-1; 11 nucleotides match TRBD2. CDR1 is SGHRS, CDR2 YFSETQ, per germline. V lost 4 bases and J lost 5; bases outside the gene matches: 5. The CDR3 extends over 15 amino acids. The CDR3 coding sequence is TGCGCCAGCAGCGCTACTAGCGGGGGCCACAATGAGCAGTTCTTC. Translation gives CASSATSGGHNEQFF.

Note on this clonotype: The CDR3 carries no conserved terminal phenylalanine or tryptophan, so it likely arises from a read error. The rearrangement joins TRBV5-1 to TRBJ2-3; the D gene could be TRBD1 or TRBD2 (6 bases each). The germline gives CDR1 SGHRS, CDR2 YFSETQ. The CDR3 is 15 residues long. V was cut by 0 bases and J by 5 bases, with 13 bases left in between. CDR3 protein: CASSLAGAFEDTQYS. The DNA of the CDR3 is TGCGCCAGCAGCTTGGCGGGGGCTTTCGAAGATACGCAGTATTCT.

The chain combines TRBV7-6 with TRBJ2-7; 12 bases match TRBD2. Losses at the gene ends were 6 bases for V and 6 bases for J; bases not matched to a gene: 9. In germline, CDR1 is SGHVS, CDR2 FNYEAQ. The CDR3 spans 15 residues. CDR3 sequence reads: CASSLLAGGFSEQYF. The CDR3 coding sequence is TGTGCCAGCAGTTTACTAGCGGGGGGATTCTCCGAGCAGTACTTC.

This clonotype was recorded many times. This chain joins TRBV5-6 and TRBJ2-3; D is possibly TRBD1 or TRBD2 (6 bases each). Trimming shortened V by 7 bases and J by 6 bases, and 15 bases separated the two germline ends. CDR3 size: 13 residues. Germline CDR1 reads SGHDT; CDR2 reads YYEEEE. CDR3 amino acids: CASSLGGLDTQYF. CDR3 DNA sequence: TGTGCCAGCTCCCTAGGGGGGCTGGATACGCAGTATTTT.

This clonotype was counted ten times or more. The chain uses TRBV18 and TRBJ2-5; D possibly corresponds to TRBD1 (5 bases). This CDR3 region has 13 residues. V was clipped by 3 bases and J by 2 bases, with 7 bases between them. Germline-derived CDR1 and CDR2 are KGHSH and LQKENI. CDR3 region: CASSPDSQETQYF. The CDR3, as DNA: TGTGCCAGCTCACCCGACAGTCAAGAGACCCAGTACTTC.

The chain carries TRBV10-3 and TRBJ2-3; weak D call: TRBD2 (6 bases). Deletions cut 0 bases from V and 2 bases from J, with 12 bases between. Germline CDR1 is ENHRY and CDR2 is SYGVKD. The CDR3 is 16 residues long. The CDR3 here is CAISESGRGVTDTQYF. As DNA, the CDR3 is TGTGCCATCAGTGAGTCTGGGCGGGGAGTCACAGATACGCAGTATTTT.

This clonotype was seen at least ten times. The chain recombines TRBV4-2 with TRBJ2-2; possibly TRBD1 for D (6 bases). Germline CDR1 reads LGHNA; CDR2 reads YNFKEQ. V was shortened by 0 bases and J by 5 bases, with 25 bases between the two germline ends. The CDR3 is 20 residues long. The CDR3 nucleotides are TGTGCCAGCAGCCAAGAGAAGGCACGACTACCCCGGGGACATACCGGGGAGCTGTTTTTT. Amino acid sequence: CASSQEKARLPRGHTGELFF.

At least ten counts were recorded for this clonotype. The rearrangement joins TRBV10-3 to TRBJ2-5; tentative D call: TRBD1 (5 bases). V shed 3 bases and J shed 0 bases, with 8 bases lying between them. CDR3 size: 14 residues. CDR1 is ENHRY, CDR2 SYGVKD, per germline. The CDR3 loop is CAISDRVYQETQYF. The CDR3 DNA is TGTGCCATCAGTGACAGGGTGTACCAAGAGACCCAGTACTTC.

This clonotype was recorded only once. The chain employs TRBV6-2 or TRBV6-3 and TRBJ2-1; D is perhaps TRBD1 or TRBD2 (5 bases each). Germline CDR1 and CDR2: MNHEY and SVGEGT. The V end was cut by 6 bases, the J end by 15 bases, with 15 bases between. The CDR3 loop spans 11 amino acids. The CDR3 DNA reads TGTGCCAGCAGCTTTCGGGGCCTGGGGTTCTTC. Amino acid sequence: CASSFRGLGFF.

The genes are TRBV11-2 and TRBJ2-1; D unresolved. The CDR3 runs to 15 residues. CDR1 and CDR2 (germline): SGHAT, FQNNGV. With 1 base removed from V and 0 bases from J, the gap between germline ends came to 7 bases. The CDR3 coding sequence is TGTGCCAGCAGCTTAGTGGAGTACTCCTACAATGAGCAGTTCTTC. As protein: CASSLVEYSYNEQFF.

The chain uses TRBV6-2 or TRBV6-3 and TRBJ1-1, with a possible D match to TRBD1 (5 bases). CDR3 length: 15 residues. V was pared by 6 bases and J by 1 base, with 15 bases between. Looked up from germline, CDR1 is MNHEY and CDR2 is SVGEGT. CDR3 region: CASRQGYGRNTEAFF. CDR3 in DNA: TGTGCCAGCAGGCAGGGTTATGGGAGGAACACTGAAGCTTTCTTT.

The V and J genes are TRBV6-1 and TRBJ1-2; D may be TRBD1 (6 bases). This CDR3 comprises 14 residues. Germline loops: CDR1 MNHNS, CDR2 SASEGT. Trimming took off 3 bases at V and 8 bases at J, with 16 bases between the two ends. The CDR3 coding sequence is TGTGCCAGCAGTGAGATCGACAGGCTGAACGGCTACACCTTC. As protein: CASSEIDRLNGYTF.

This clonotype was detected ten times or more. The rearrangement links TRBV5-1 to TRBJ1-1; no definite D call. CDR1 is SGHRS and CDR2 is YFSETQ in the germline V gene. Trimming took off 1 base at V and 4 bases at J, with 8 bases between the two ends. CDR3 length: 13 residues. In nucleotides, the CDR3 is TGCGCCAGCAGCTTGATGGGCGGCACTGAAGCTTTCTTT. It specifies CASSLMGGTEAFF.

This clonotype turned up a few times. The V call is TRBV28, the J call TRBJ1-2, with D tentatively TRBD1 (6 bases). Germline-derived CDR1 and CDR2 are MDHEN and SYDVKM. The CDR3 loop spans 15 amino acids. V lost 0 bases to trimming and J lost 8 bases, with 16 bases between them. The CDR3 sequence is CASSLWEIQTGGYTF. As DNA, the CDR3 is TGTGCCAGCAGTTTATGGGAAATACAAACAGGGGGCTACACCTTC.

This clonotype was seen a few times. The rearrangement uses TRBV5-1 and TRBJ2-7, with D perhaps TRBD1 (6 bases). Looked up from germline, CDR1 is SGHRS and CDR2 is YFSETQ. CDR3 length: 15 residues. Trimming left V 5 bases short and J 2 bases short, with 17 bases between. CDR3 region: CASRPNPGQPYEQYF. The CDR3 nucleotides read TGCGCCAGCAGGCCCAACCCCGGACAGCCCTACGAGCAGTACTTC. Drawing the rest from reference TRBV5-1 and TRBJ2-7, the complete variable domain is KAGVTQTPRYLIKTRGQQVTLSCSPISGHRSVSWYQQTPGQGLQFLFEYFSETQRNKGNFPGRFSGRQFSNSRSEMNVSTLELGDSALYLCASRPNPGQPYEQYFGPGTRLTVT.